The clone carrying this T cell receptor beta chain was seen a handful of times. The record originates from a study of beta chain features in type 1 diabetes. This CDR3 region has 11 residues. Germline V lookup: CDR1 MNHEY, CDR2 SVGAGI. V lost 5 bases and J lost 7, with 8 bases in between. Reverse transcription of all isolated RNA meant that expressed TCRB transcripts were sequenced. Libraries were prepared by immunoSEQ multiplex PCR; TCRdb keeps only in-frame clonotypes and omits some of them. The sample holds hundreds of thousands of clones, about an eighth seen once. Sequencing was carried out using naive CD4+ T cells from blood. This clonotype was sampled from a woman younger than 35 in good health. The rearrangement joins TRBV6-5 to TRBJ1-1; no firm D call. DNA for the CDR3: TGTGCCAGCAGTGTGCAGAATGAAGCTTTCTTT. Translated: CASSVQNEAFF.